A single sample gave rise to the 27 T cell receptor beta chains below, sequenced in a study of regulatory and conventional T cells in breast cancer. Each CDR3 protein gets one entry after TCRdb re-called the PCR reads with MiXCR. The sample shows some 9,900 distinct CDR3 sequences, about 35% of them seen only once. Sequenced input: conventional T cells from blood. These receptors originate from a male donor in good health.

Concerning this clonotype itself: A much larger clone sits a single nucleotide away, making a read error possible. The J gene is TRBJ2-1, the V gene TRBV12-3 or TRBV12-4; 9 bases line up with TRBD1. The CDR3 is 16 amino acids. CDR3 loop: CASSFLGQGIHNEQSF. DNA of the CDR3: TGTGCCAGCAGTTTCTTGGGACAGGGAATTCACAATGAGCAGTCCTTC.

This clonotype is judged medium-sized. V gene TRBV28 combines with J gene TRBJ2-2; D might be TRBD1 (7 bases). Germline V gene lookup returns CDR1 MDHEN and CDR2 SYDVKM. The CDR3 runs to 17 residues. Trimming left V 6 bases short and J 6 bases short, with 23 bases between. In nucleotides, the CDR3 is TGTGCCAGCAGCTTAAACCGGGGGCAGGGGGGATCCGGGGAGCTGTTTTTT. The encoded protein is CASSLNRGQGGSGELFF.

By share, this clonotype ranks as medium-sized. This chain joins TRBV6-1 and TRBJ1-2, with TRBD1 matching 10 bases. Germline CDR1 MNHNS, CDR2 SASEGT. The length of the CDR3 is 13 residues. V trimming: 7 bases; J trimming: 8 bases; junction bases outside the gene matches: 7. The CDR3, as DNA: TGTGCCAGCAACACCGGGACAGGGGTAGGCTACACCTTC. The encoded protein is CASNTGTGVGYTF.

This clonotype was detected a few times. The chain uses TRBV5-1 and TRBJ1-2; maybe TRBD1 (5 bases). The germline CDR1 and CDR2 sequences are SGHRS and YFSETQ. Trimming removed 4 bases at V and 0 bases at J, with 13 bases between. This CDR3 has 15 amino acids. CDR3: CASSTGGRSNYGYTF. The CDR3 DNA follows: TGCGCCAGCAGCACGGGGGGACGATCTAACTATGGCTACACCTTC.

This chain connects TRBV4-1 to TRBJ2-3; 9 positions match TRBD2. V trimming: 3 bases; J trimming: 6 bases; junction bases outside the gene matches: 7. The germline V gene has CDR1 MGHRA and CDR2 YSYEKL. CDR3 length: 15 residues. In DNA form, the CDR3 reads TGCGCCAGCAGCCATTTGCGGGGGGGCGTCGATACGCAGTATTTT. Protein: CASSHLRGGVDTQYF.

This clonotype was counted only a few times. The gene calls are TRBV20-1 and TRBJ2-3; no clear D. Germline CDR1 reads DFQATT; CDR2 reads SNEGSKA (reference sequence). V was trimmed by 0 bases and J by 1 base, leaving 11 bases between them. The CDR3 runs 15 residues. The CDR3 spells CSARDGRQRTDTQYF. CDR3 in DNA: TGCAGTGCTAGAGATGGAAGGCAGCGCACAGATACGCAGTATTTT.

The rearrangement joins TRBV12-3 or TRBV12-4 to TRBJ1-5; D not resolved. V lost 4 bases, J lost 6 bases, and 7 bases lay in between. The CDR3 has 12 residues. In DNA, the CDR3 is TGTGCCAGCAGTTCGGTTTTTCAGCCCCAGCATTTT. Translated, it gives CASSSVFQPQHF.

This clonotype was picked up a small number of times. The rearrangement joins TRBV7-2 to TRBJ2-3; D is unresolved. Trimming took 7 bases from V and 9 from J, leaving 17 bases between them. The CDR3 totals 13 residues. Germline assignment: CDR1 SGHTA and CDR2 FQGNSA. The DNA of the CDR3 is TGTGCCAGCACCTTCAGAGGCCCCCAAACGCAGTATTTT. This encodes CASTFRGPQTQYF.

A few counts support this clonotype. The chain combines TRBV5-1 with TRBJ2-5; the match to TRBD1 covers 9 bases. Trimming at V came to 0 bases and at J to 2 bases, leaving 2 bases not matched to a gene. Germline loops: CDR1 SGHRS, CDR2 YFSETQ. The CDR3 loop spans 15 amino acids. CDR3 DNA: TGCGCCAGCAGCTTGGGTGACAGGGGGCAAGAGACCCAGTACTTC. It translates to CASSLGDRGQETQYF. The variable domain in full, completed from reference TRBV5-1 and TRBJ2-5, reads KAGVTQTPRYLIKTRGQQVTLSCSPISGHRSVSWYQQTPGQGLQFLFEYFSETQRNKGNFPGRFSGRQFSNSRSEMNVSTLELGDSALYLCASSLGDRGQETQYFGPGTRLLVL.

This clonotype has just a few counts. The rearrangement uses TRBV5-1 and TRBJ1-1, with D tentatively TRBD1 (6 bases). The V gene's germline CDR1 is SGHRS and CDR2 YFSETQ. V was cut by 0 bases and J by 1 base, with 10 bases left in between. The CDR3 is 15 amino acids. The CDR3 protein is CASSLEGGRNTEAFF. The CDR3 DNA follows: TGCGCCAGCAGCTTGGAGGGGGGAAGGAACACTGAAGCTTTCTTT.

The chain couples TRBV6-1 to TRBJ1-1, with D perhaps matching TRBD1 (6 bases). CDR3 length equals 16 residues. Per germline, CDR1 MNHNS and CDR2 SASEGT. Deletions cut 2 bases from V and 2 bases from J, with 15 bases between. In DNA, the CDR3 is TGTGCCAGCAGTGAATATCTGGGGACACTTAACACTGAAGCTTTCTTT. Encoded protein: CASSEYLGTLNTEAFF.

V is TRBV27 and J is TRBJ1-2; perhaps TRBD1 as D (6 bases). The V gene lost 2 bases and the J gene lost 4 bases, with 11 bases spanning the gap. Germline V gene data show CDR1 as MNHEY and CDR2 as SMNVEV (reference sequence). This CDR3 comprises 14 residues. CDR3 nucleotide sequence: TGTGCCAGCAGTTTAGCAGGGGTTACCTATGGCTACACCTTC. It translates to CASSLAGVTYGYTF.

This clonotype is large within its sample. V is TRBV7-8 and J is TRBJ1-1, with D perhaps matching TRBD1 (5 bases). CDR3 length: 20 residues. V was trimmed by 0 bases and J by 0 bases, leaving 23 bases between them. Germline V CDR1 and CDR2: SGHVS, FQNEAQ. The CDR3 nucleotides are TGTGCCAGCAGCTTAGCAGGCTGGGGGGGTCTGACCACCATGAACACTGAAGCTTTCTTT. Residues: CASSLAGWGGLTTMNTEAFF.

This clonotype turned up a few times. This chain joins TRBV12-3 or TRBV12-4 and TRBJ2-7; the D gene could be TRBD1 or TRBD2 (5 bases each). Trimming removed 3 bases at V and 3 bases at J, with 9 bases between. This CDR3 has 13 residues. In DNA form, the CDR3 reads TGTGCCAGCAGTTTTAGGGACGGCTACGAGCAGTACTTC. Protein: CASSFRDGYEQYF.

CDR3 amino acids: CASRPHGLAGGPSTDTQYF. In DNA, the CDR3 is TGTGCCAGCAGACCCCATGGACTAGCGGGGGGCCCTAGCACAGATACGCAGTATTTT. The chain uses TRBV6-2 or TRBV6-3 and TRBJ2-3, with 14 bases aligning to TRBD2. After removal of 6 bases from V and 0 bases from J, the junction contained 11 bases not matched to a gene. The CDR3 totals 19 residues. Germline-derived CDR1 and CDR2 are MNHEY and SVGEGT.

This clonotype was observed a handful of times. The rearrangement links TRBV2 to TRBJ1-6; D is ambiguous. Germline V gene data show CDR1 as SNHLY and CDR2 as FYNNEI. V was shortened by 6 bases and J by 1 base, with 16 bases between the two germline ends. This CDR3 spans 17 amino acids. The CDR3 sequence is CASRRSQSGSYNSPLHF. The DNA of the CDR3 is TGTGCCAGCAGGAGATCACAGTCAGGTTCCTATAATTCACCCCTCCACTTT.

This clonotype came up a few times. This chain uses TRBV12-3 or TRBV12-4 with TRBJ1-1, with D possibly TRBD1 on 6 matching bases. The ends were cut back, 6 bases at V and 1 base at J, with 12 bases in the middle. The CDR3 has 14 amino acids. CDR3 protein: CASRLGAQNTEAFF. The DNA of the CDR3 is TGTGCCAGCAGGCTGGGGGCGCAGAACACTGAAGCTTTCTTT.

Regarding this clonotype: The germline gene is not matched at one end of the junction; a read error may be the cause. The rearrangement joins TRBV7-2 to TRBJ2-5; TRBD1 or TRBD2 may be the D gene (5 bases each). Germline lookup yields CDR1 SGHTA and CDR2 FQGNSA. This CDR3 has 15 residues. In DNA, the CDR3 is TGTGCCAGTAGCTTTCAAGCTGGGGGTATTGAGACCCAATACTTC. Amino acids: CASSFQAGGIETQYF. The variable domain in full, with the rest retrieved from reference TRBV7-2 and TRBJ2-5, is GAGVSQSPSNKVTEKGKDVELRCDPISGHTALYWYRQSLGQGLEFLIYFQGNSAPDKSGLPSDRFSAERTGGSVSTLTIQRTQQEDSAVYLCASSFQAGGIETQYFGPGTRLLVL.

This clonotype was observed a few times. The genes are TRBV20-1 and TRBJ2-7; 8 nucleotides align to TRBD1. CDR3 length: 14 amino acids. Per the germline V gene, CDR1 is DFQATT and CDR2 is SNEGSKA (reference sequence). Germline trimming cut 3 bases from V and 0 bases from J; bases unmatched to any gene: 4. The CDR3 bases are TGCAGTGCTAGCGGGACAGGAAGCTCCTACGAGCAGTACTTC. Its protein product is CSASGTGSSYEQYF.

This clonotype was seen more than once but under ten times. One junction end does not reproduce the germline sequence, and a read error may be involved. The genes are TRBV3-1 and TRBJ1-2, with TRBD1 matching over 10 bases. Germline V gene sequence: CDR1 LGHDT, CDR2 YNNKEL (reference sequence). The CDR3 length is 15 residues. The CDR3 protein is CGSSQGTGVHYGYTF. DNA of the CDR3: TGTGGCAGCAGCCAAGGGACAGGGGTCCATTATGGCTACACCTTC.

This clonotype occurred a few times. V gene TRBV6-4 combines with J gene TRBJ1-1; no reliable D call. The CDR3 runs 15 residues. Germline lookup yields CDR1 MRHNA and CDR2 SNTAGT. The V end was cut by 6 bases, the J end by 0 bases, with 14 bases between. The CDR3 here is CASRNAGLMNTEAFF. The CDR3 DNA reads as TGTGCCAGCAGAAACGCCGGGCTTATGAACACTGAAGCTTTCTTT.

The table lists this clonotype with a few counts. The rearrangement uses TRBV12-3 or TRBV12-4 and TRBJ1-2, with D possibly TRBD1 on 5 matching bases. Trimming pared 6 bases from V and 6 bases from J, leaving 11 bases between. The CDR3 covers 12 residues. CDR3 sequence reads: CASSYRWHGYTF. Written as DNA, the CDR3 is TGTGCCAGCAGCTACAGGTGGCATGGCTACACCTTC.

This clonotype occurred a few times. The chain uses TRBV6-2 or TRBV6-3 and TRBJ1-5; maybe TRBD1 (5 bases). This CDR3 region has 17 residues. Germline V gene data show CDR1 as MNHEY and CDR2 as SVGEGT. With 6 bases removed from V and 4 bases from J, the gap between germline ends came to 22 bases. The CDR3: CASSLVRRQTINQPQHF. DNA of the CDR3: TGTGCCAGCAGCCTCGTTCGAAGACAGACAATAAATCAGCCCCAGCATTTT.

The CDR3 is CASSIGAGGHYEQYF. CDR3 bases: TGTGCCAGTAGTATAGGGGCAGGGGGCCACTACGAGCAGTACTTC. The gene calls are TRBV19 and TRBJ2-7; TRBD1 aligns across 8 bases. Trimming removed 1 base from V and 3 bases from J; junction bases left unmatched: 5. Germline values: CDR1 LNHDA, CDR2 SQIVND (reference sequence). This CDR3 is 15 amino acids long.

This clonotype was detected a few times. The chain couples TRBV10-3 to TRBJ1-1; maybe TRBD1 (5 bases). V was pared by 5 bases and J by 0 bases, with 7 bases between. The CDR3 loop spans 13 amino acids. Germline V gives CDR1 ENHRY, CDR2 SYGVKD. CDR3 region: CAISLGVNTEAFF. In nucleotides, the CDR3 is TGTGCCATCAGTTTAGGGGTGAACACTGAAGCTTTCTTT.

The CDR3 coding sequence is TGTGCCAGCAGTCCCATTGCAACTAATGAAAAACTGTTTTTT. Translation gives CASSPIATNEKLFF. The chain carries TRBV6-5 and TRBJ1-4; D gene ambiguous. The CDR3 is 14 residues long. With 5 bases removed from V and 0 bases from J, the gap between germline ends came to 7 bases. Germline CDR1 MNHEY, CDR2 SVGAGI.

This clonotype showed up just a few times. The V call is TRBV4-1, the J call TRBJ2-2, with D tentatively TRBD2 (7 bases). The V end was cut by 0 bases, the J end by 4 bases, with 18 bases between. Germline lookup yields CDR1 MGHRA and CDR2 YSYEKL. The CDR3 spans 18 residues. CDR3 sequence reads: CASSQDSGGPVSTGELFF. The CDR3 DNA reads TGCGCCAGCAGCCAAGATTCCGGGGGGCCCGTGAGCACCGGGGAGCTGTTTTTT.